What follows are 8 T cell receptor beta chains derived from one specimen sequenced in a study of T cell changes during pregnancy in multiple sclerosis (dated by TCRdb to about 2019). Library preparation was by the immunoSEQ multiplex PCR assay. TCRdb carries this immuneACCESS record with in-frame sequences only. Its versions omit some clonotypes, under half of them owing to an unresolved V gene in the studies checked, with the rest unexplained. Here the sample has approximately 13,000 clones; approximately 87% occur a single time. The top ten clonotypes cover roughly an eighth of the sample. The sequencing here drew on CD8+ T cells from peripheral blood mononuclear cells, taken after pregnancy. The receptors shown here come from a female donor in good health, enrolled as a control in a pregnancy study.

V gene TRBV30 combines with J gene TRBJ2-2, with TRBD2 identical over 13 bases. The germline V gene has CDR1 GTSNPN and CDR2 SVGIG (reference sequence). After removal of 4 bases from V and 4 bases from J, the junction contained 9 bases not matched to a gene. This CDR3 has 17 amino acids. CDR3 bases: TGTGCCTGGATCTCACTAGCGGGAGGGCCCTTCACCGGGGAGCTGTTTTTT. It codes for CAWISLAGGPFTGELFF.

The chain employs TRBV27 and TRBJ1-6; 9 positions agree with TRBD1. With V trimmed by 0 bases and J by 7 bases, 1 base remained unmatched. The CDR3 loop spans 15 amino acids. Germline CDR1 MNHEY, CDR2 SMNVEV (reference sequence). The CDR3: CASSLSGTGNSPLHF. CDR3 sequence (DNA): TGTGCCAGCAGTTTATCTGGGACAGGGAATTCACCCCTCCACTTT.

A single count supports this clone. The V call is TRBV6-5, the J call TRBJ2-7, with TRBD1 as a possible D gene (5 bases). CDR1 and CDR2 (germline): MNHEY, SVGAGI. V was pared by 2 bases and J by 3 bases, with 11 bases between. The length of the CDR3 is 14 residues. The CDR3, as DNA: TGTGCCAGCAGTTACCCTGACAGCAACTACGAGCAGTACTTC. Protein: CASSYPDSNYEQYF.

V gene TRBV28 combines with J gene TRBJ1-2; possible D gene TRBD1, 5 bases. The germline gives CDR1 MDHEN, CDR2 SYDVKM. V lost 3 bases and J lost 3, with 14 bases in between. CDR3 size: 15 residues. CDR3 DNA sequence: TGTGCCAGCAGTTTCTTAAGGGGTGTATACTATGGCTACACCTTC. It translates to CASSFLRGVYYGYTF.

V gene TRBV6-1 combines with J gene TRBJ1-6; D gene ambiguous. There are 18 residues in the CDR3. CDR1 MNHNS and CDR2 SASEGT come from the germline V gene. Trimming took off 0 bases at V and 0 bases at J, with 12 bases between the two ends. This CDR3 is CASSEAVFASSYNSPLHF. The CDR3 nucleotides read TGTGCCAGCAGTGAAGCAGTTTTCGCGAGCTCCTATAATTCACCCCTCCACTTT.

The chain links TRBV7-3 to TRBJ2-1; D gene uncertain. V was cut by 8 bases and J by 2 bases, with 13 bases left in between. Per germline, CDR1 SGHTA and CDR2 FQGTGA. The CDR3 runs to 14 residues. This CDR3 reads CASCEPPAYNEQFF. CDR3 DNA: TGTGCCAGCTGCGAGCCGCCCGCCTACAATGAGCAGTTCTTC.

The chain uses TRBV4-1 and TRBJ2-7; TRBD1 might be the D (5 bases). The V and J ends lost 3 bases and 5 bases respectively, with 14 bases between them. Germline CDR1 is MGHRA and CDR2 is YSYEKL. The CDR3 has 14 residues. The CDR3 nucleotides are TGCGCCAGCAGCCAGGAAACAGGCTTGAACGAGCAGTACTTC. This sequence encodes CASSQETGLNEQYF.

The chain links TRBV11-2 to TRBJ2-1; the D is unclear. Germline V gives CDR1 SGHAT, CDR2 FQNNGV. The V and J ends lost 1 base and 8 bases respectively, with 3 bases between them. This CDR3 has 11 residues. CDR3 in amino acids: CASSLVYEQFF. The CDR3, as DNA: TGTGCCAGCAGCTTAGTCTATGAGCAGTTCTTC.